The T cell receptor (beta chain) under discussion was sequenced for a study of T cell repertoires in cytomegalovirus infection. Background on the study: The study used recently identified HLA-C-restricted and well-studied HLA-B-restricted CMV epitopes.

This clonotype turned up a few times. Its matching antigen is unknown. Trimming removed 2 bases from V and 5 bases from J; junction bases left unmatched: 8. This CDR3 spans 15 amino acids. The germline CDR1 and CDR2 sequences are SGHVS and FQNEAQ. TCRdb passed the reads through MiXCR, listing each CDR3 protein once. The sample has 100,000 or so distinct CDR3 sequences, 35% to 50% seen once; the top ten hold just under 75%. The chain joins TRBV7-8 to TRBJ1-2, with 7 bases identical to TRBD1. The sequences come from CD8+ T cells from cultured PBMCs, collected from culture after CMV antigen stimulation. The sequence was collected from a human donor in good health (CMV status not recorded). Some clones in this sample may be carry-over from other donors' samples. The CDR3 reads CASSLRGGDRYGYTF. CDR3 nucleotides: TGTGCCAGCAGCTTAAGGGGGGGGGACAGATATGGCTACACCTTC.